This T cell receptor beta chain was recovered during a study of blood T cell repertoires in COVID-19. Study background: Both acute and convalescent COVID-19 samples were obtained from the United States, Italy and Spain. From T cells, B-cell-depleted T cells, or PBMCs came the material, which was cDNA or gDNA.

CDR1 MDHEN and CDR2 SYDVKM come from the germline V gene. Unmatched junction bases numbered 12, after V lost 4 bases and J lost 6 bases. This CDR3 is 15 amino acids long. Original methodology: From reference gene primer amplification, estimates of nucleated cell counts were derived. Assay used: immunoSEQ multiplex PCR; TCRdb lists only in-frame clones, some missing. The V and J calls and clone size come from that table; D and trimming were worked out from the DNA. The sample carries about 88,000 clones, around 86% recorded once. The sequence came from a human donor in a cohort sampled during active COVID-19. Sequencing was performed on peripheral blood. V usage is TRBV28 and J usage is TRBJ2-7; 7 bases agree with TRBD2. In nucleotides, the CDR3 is TGTGCCAGCAGTTCACAGCGGGGCGAGTTCCGCGAGCAGTACTTC. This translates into CASSSQRGEFREQYF. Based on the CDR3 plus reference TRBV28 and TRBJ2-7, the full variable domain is DVKVTQSSRYLVKRTGEKVFLECVQDMDHENMFWYRQDPGLGLRLIYFSYDVKMKEKGDIPEGYSVSREKKERFSLILESASTNQTSMYLCASSSQRGEFREQYFGPGTRLTVT.